The 30 T cell receptor beta chains below were found in one sample sequenced in a study of cytomegalovirus exposure and HLA in healthy donors. The primer mix had 60 Vbeta and 13 Jbeta primers. TCRdb keeps only in-frame clones here, not all; method: immunoSEQ multiplex PCR. The sample contains 130,000 to 150,000 clones, roughly three quarters of which appear only once. Sequenced input: PBMCs. These receptors were obtained from a male donor in good health and CMV-seronegative.

The V gene is TRBV10-2, the J gene TRBJ1-1; D is uncertain. The CDR3 extends over 14 amino acids. Germline CDR1 reads WSHSY; CDR2 reads SAAADI. V gave up 0 bases and J gave up 4 bases, with 9 bases separating them. CDR3 bases: TGCGCCAGCAGTGAGTCTGAGCTCTCCACTGAAGCTTTCTTT. Amino acid sequence: CASSESELSTEAFF.

The chain combines TRBV7-2 with TRBJ2-7; 10 bases match TRBD2. The CDR3 has 15 amino acids. Germline CDR1 is SGHTA and CDR2 is FQGNSA. Germline trimming cut 1 base from V and 7 bases from J; bases unmatched to any gene: 7. Written as DNA, the CDR3 is TGTGCCAGCAGCTTAGAGGGACTAGCGCCGGGGGAGCAGTACTTC. Translation: CASSLEGLAPGEQYF.

This clone was seen more than once but under ten times. V and J are TRBV6-5 and TRBJ2-7, with D possibly being TRBD1 (6 bases). The V gene's germline CDR1 is MNHEY and CDR2 SVGAGI. V lost 5 bases and J lost 2, with 16 bases in between. The CDR3 runs to 15 residues. The CDR3 DNA follows: TGTGCCAGCAGTACTGGGGGCCGGTCGACCTACGAGCAGTACTTC. It codes for CASSTGGRSTYEQYF.

This sequence joins TRBV30 and TRBJ1-6; D uncertain. The CDR3 extends over 14 amino acids. V lost 0 bases, J lost 6 bases, and 9 bases lay in between. The germline V gene has CDR1 GTSNPN and CDR2 SVGIG (reference sequence). CDR3 sequence: CAWSVKTSNSPLHF. The CDR3 nucleotides are TGTGCCTGGAGTGTAAAAACTTCTAATTCACCCCTCCACTTT.

The V and J genes are TRBV4-3 and TRBJ1-6; 8 positions agree with TRBD1. The J segment lost 14 bases and the V segment lost 3 bases, leaving 9 bases of the junction unmatched. The CDR3 covers 14 residues. Germline CDR1 is LGHNA and CDR2 is YSLEER. CDR3 coding DNA: TGCGCCAGCAGCCAGGACAGGGTGTCCTCGGCCCTCCACTTT. Encoded protein: CASSQDRVSSALHF.

As regards this clone: The junction differs from germline at one of its ends, possibly a read error. J is TRBJ2-7 and V is TRBV30, with D possibly being TRBD1 (5 bases). The CDR3 consists of 13 residues. CDR1 is GTSNPN, CDR2 SVGIG, per germline (reference sequence). The CDR3: CARSVYWGPEQYF. Here the CDR3 DNA reads TGTGCCCGGAGTGTATACTGGGGCCCCGAGCAGTACTTC.

The chain couples TRBV5-1 to TRBJ2-4; TRBD1 matches at 7 bases. Losses at the gene ends were 1 base for V and 6 bases for J; bases not matched to a gene: 4. This CDR3 spans 14 amino acids. Per germline, CDR1 SGHRS and CDR2 YFSETQ. As DNA, the CDR3 is TGCGCCAGCAGCTTGCCGGGACAGATAAACATTCAGTACTTC. Amino acids: CASSLPGQINIQYF. Variable domain in full (rest from reference TRBV5-1 and TRBJ2-4): KAGVTQTPRYLIKTRGQQVTLSCSPISGHRSVSWYQQTPGQGLQFLFEYFSETQRNKGNFPGRFSGRQFSNSRSEMNVSTLELGDSALYLCASSLPGQINIQYFGAGTRLSVL.

The rearrangement joins TRBV2 to TRBJ2-2, with 10 bases identical to TRBD1. Looked up from germline, CDR1 is SNHLY and CDR2 is FYNNEI. Trimming cost V 8 bases and J 6 bases; bases outside gene matches: 6. The CDR3 sequence is 14 residues long. CDR3 region: CASGGQGEAGELFF. Written as DNA, the CDR3 is TGTGCCAGCGGCGGACAGGGGGAGGCCGGGGAGCTGTTTTTT.

The rearrangement uses TRBV30 and TRBJ1-1; TRBD1 is a possible D gene (6 bases). V dropped 3 bases and J dropped 5 bases, with 25 bases sitting between them. Germline V lookup: CDR1 GTSNPN, CDR2 SVGIG (reference sequence). This CDR3 contains 17 residues. The CDR3 region has the DNA TGTGCCTGGAGGAGGGAGTGGGGAACAGGGCTGAGAACTGAAGCTTTCTTT. Residues: CAWRREWGTGLRTEAFF.

The rearrangement uses TRBV29-1 and TRBJ2-5; possibly TRBD2 for D (7 bases). Matching the DNA end better, TRBJ2-7 makes the J call doubtful. CDR3 length equals 13 residues. The germline gives CDR1 SQVTM, CDR2 ANQGSEA. For the CDR3, the DNA is TGCAGCGTTACTACAGGGAGGGATTACGAGCAGTACTTC. Its translation is CSVTTGRDYEQYF.

The genes are TRBV11-2 and TRBJ2-1; 11 nucleotides align to TRBD1. CDR1 SGHAT and CDR2 FQNNGV come from the germline V gene. The CDR3 consists of 13 residues. Trimming at V came to 5 bases and at J to 8 bases, leaving 2 bases not matched to a gene. CDR3 sequence (DNA): TGTGCCAGCAGCCGGACAGGGGGCCATGAGCAGTTCTTC. This translates into CASSRTGGHEQFF.

The table lists this clone with a count of one. The chain employs TRBV7-2 and TRBJ2-1; TRBD2 agrees at 7 bases. The CDR3 runs to 14 residues. CDR1 is SGHTA and CDR2 is FQGNSA in the germline V gene. V trimming: 3 bases; J trimming: 8 bases; junction bases outside the gene matches: 7. The CDR3 DNA is TGTGCCAGCAGCTTGCGACTAGCCCCGGATGAGCAGTTCTTC. Encoded protein: CASSLRLAPDEQFF.

The chain links TRBV4-3 to TRBJ2-1, with D possibly TRBD2 on 6 matching bases. V was trimmed by 2 bases and J by 7 bases, leaving 21 bases between them. CDR1 is LGHNA and CDR2 is YSLEER in the germline V gene. This CDR3 contains 17 residues. The CDR3 reads CASSQYPGELPLNEQFF. In DNA form, the CDR3 reads TGCGCCAGCAGCCAATATCCGGGGGAACTCCCTCTGAATGAGCAGTTCTTC.

V gene TRBV4-1 combines with J gene TRBJ1-1; D is perhaps TRBD1 (5 bases). The length of the CDR3 is 15 residues. Germline V lookup: CDR1 MGHRA, CDR2 YSYEKL. Deletions cut 4 bases from V and 4 bases from J, with 16 bases between. The CDR3 region has the DNA TGCGCCAGCAGCCGAGAATTCCGGGGGAGCACTGAAGCTTTCTTT. Protein sequence: CASSREFRGSTEAFF.

This clone appeared once. The rearrangement uses TRBV29-1 and TRBJ2-7, with D perhaps matching TRBD1 (6 bases). CDR3 length equals 12 residues. Germline values: CDR1 SQVTM, CDR2 ANQGSEA. The germline V and J ends were trimmed by 5 bases and 5 bases, with 13 bases remaining between them. Here the CDR3 DNA reads TGCAGCGTTACAGGGTTCCGAGACGAGCAGTACTTC. Translation gives CSVTGFRDEQYF.

This clone was seen only once. J is TRBJ2-7 and V is TRBV4-1; D is perhaps TRBD2 (6 bases). Germline values: CDR1 MGHRA, CDR2 YSYEKL. The V and J ends lost 1 base and 0 bases respectively, with 7 bases between them. This CDR3 is built from 14 residues. CDR3 loop: CASSQVSGSYEQYF. The CDR3 DNA is TGCGCCAGCAGCCAAGTTAGCGGCTCCTACGAGCAGTACTTC.

The rearrangement links TRBV6-5 to TRBJ1-2; D is unclear. The CDR3 loop spans 14 amino acids. Germline CDR1 reads MNHEY; CDR2 reads SVGAGI. V was cut by 4 bases and J by 8 bases, with 17 bases left in between. The CDR3 reads CASSLGEGGRGYTF. The DNA for the CDR3 is TGTGCCAGCAGTTTGGGAGAAGGTGGGAGAGGCTACACCTTC.

J is TRBJ1-2 and V is TRBV7-9, with D uncertain. CDR1 and CDR2 (germline): SEHNR, FQNEAQ (reference sequence). V was pared by 5 bases and J by 6 bases, with 7 bases between. The CDR3 has 11 amino acids. CDR3 sequence reads: CASSTRDGYTF. In DNA form, the CDR3 reads TGTGCCAGCAGCACTAGGGATGGCTACACCTTC. Variable domain in full (rest from reference TRBV7-9 and TRBJ1-2): DTGVSQNPRHKITKRGQNVTFRCDPISEHNRLYWYRQTLGQGPEFLTYFQNEAQLEKSRLLSDRFSAERPKGSFSTLEIQRTEQGDSAMYLCASSTRDGYTFGSGTRLTVV.

The gene calls are TRBV11-2 and TRBJ1-4; TRBD1 might be the D (5 bases). CDR1 SGHAT and CDR2 FQNNGV come from the germline V gene. This CDR3 contains 14 residues. The V end was cut by 8 bases, the J end by 6 bases, with 16 bases between. DNA for the CDR3: TGTGCCAGCTCCTATCGAGACAGATATGAAAAACTGTTTTTT. This codes for CASSYRDRYEKLFF.

The J gene is TRBJ2-2, the V gene TRBV5-1; D might be TRBD1 (7 bases). This CDR3 contains 18 residues. Trimming cost V 1 base and J 2 bases, with 18 bases left between them. The germline CDR1 and CDR2 sequences are SGHRS and YFSETQ. CDR3 protein: CASSLSIRQGGNTGELFF. The CDR3 coding sequence is TGCGCCAGCAGCTTGTCGATACGACAGGGAGGCAACACCGGGGAGCTGTTTTTT.

V gene TRBV19 combines with J gene TRBJ2-7; a weak D match, TRBD1 (6 bases). Germline-derived CDR1 and CDR2 are LNHDA and SQIVND (reference sequence). The CDR3 sequence is 16 residues long. With 8 bases removed from V and 3 bases from J, the gap between germline ends came to 23 bases. The CDR3 DNA sequence: TGTGCCAGTTCGGGTAGAATGGACAGACGATTCTACGAGCAGTACTTC. Amino acids: CASSGRMDRRFYEQYF. The full variable domain, completed using reference TRBV19 and TRBJ2-7, is DGGITQSPKYLFRKEGQNVTLSCEQNLNHDAMYWYRQDPGQGLRLIYYSQIVNDFQKGDIAEGYSVSREKKESFPLTVTSAQKNPTAFYLCASSGRMDRRFYEQYFGPGTRLTVT.

V and J are TRBV28 and TRBJ1-5; D is ambiguous. The germline V gene encodes CDR1 MDHEN and CDR2 SYDVKM. CDR3 length: 15 residues. The ends were cut back, 6 bases at V and 4 bases at J, with 16 bases in the middle. This CDR3 is CASSPTGLGNQPQHF. The CDR3 nucleotides read TGTGCCAGCAGCCCTACCGGACTGGGGAATCAGCCCCAGCATTTT.

Here the CDR3 reads CARSNRTGINYGYTF. The CDR3 DNA reads as TGTGCCAGAAGCAACCGGACAGGGATCAACTATGGCTACACCTTC. The rearrangement uses TRBV5-3 and TRBJ1-2, with TRBD1 matching over 8 bases. TRBV5-3 has ORF status, its function being uncertain. The length of the CDR3 is 15 residues. Trimming removed 4 bases from V and 2 bases from J; junction bases left unmatched: 7.

As for this clone: The same CDR3 arises from other DNA sequences in this sample as well. The chain couples TRBV9 to TRBJ2-1; D gene uncertain. Trimming took off 0 bases at V and 0 bases at J, with 4 bases between the two ends. The germline V gene has CDR1 SGDLS and CDR2 YYNGEE. This CDR3 comprises 14 residues. The CDR3 protein is CASSVDSSYNEQFF. CDR3 bases: TGTGCCAGCAGCGTAGATAGCTCCTACAATGAGCAGTTCTTC.

The V call is TRBV28, the J call TRBJ1-4; 9 bases map to TRBD1. CDR1 is MDHEN and CDR2 is SYDVKM in the germline V gene. The trim removed 7 bases at V and 7 bases at J, leaving 10 bases unmatched. This CDR3 contains 15 residues. The CDR3 nucleotides read TGTGCCAGCACTCCGGCGGGACAGGGAGGTGAAAAACTGTTTTTT. It translates to CASTPAGQGGEKLFF. The full variable domain, with the rest looked up from reference TRBV28 and TRBJ1-4, is DVKVTQSSRYLVKRTGEKVFLECVQDMDHENMFWYRQDPGLGLRLIYFSYDVKMKEKGDIPEGYSVSREKKERFSLILESASTNQTSMYLCASTPAGQGGEKLFFGSGTQLSVL.

The rearrangement uses TRBV6-1 and TRBJ2-4; 9 bases line up with TRBD1. Germline values: CDR1 MNHNS, CDR2 SASEGT. CDR3 length: 19 amino acids. The ends lost 3 bases at V and 6 bases at J; junction bases unmatched: 18. The CDR3 coding sequence is TGTGCCAGCAGTGAGTTTCCACTGTTGGAGGGACAGGGTGTAAACATTCAGTACTTC. The encoded protein is CASSEFPLLEGQGVNIQYF.

The CDR3 nucleotides read TGTGCCAGCAGCTTAGGGACAGGGAAGGACACTGAAGCTTTCTTT. Amino acids: CASSLGTGKDTEAFF. V is TRBV11-2 and J is TRBJ1-1, with 8 bases aligning to TRBD1. Trimming took 1 base from V and 3 from J; bases not matched to a gene: 4. The germline CDR1 and CDR2 sequences are SGHAT and FQNNGV. The CDR3 runs 15 residues.

The gene calls are TRBV29-1 and TRBJ1-1; 9 bases match TRBD1. CDR3 length: 13 amino acids. Germline V lookup: CDR1 SQVTM, CDR2 ANQGSEA. V trimming: 4 bases; J trimming: 3 bases; junction bases outside the gene matches: 3. Here the CDR3 DNA reads TGCAGCGTTGCTAACAGGGGGCACACTGAAGCTTTCTTT. It translates to CSVANRGHTEAFF.

This sequence joins TRBV6-5 and TRBJ2-7; the match to TRBD1 covers 7 bases. Germline CDR1 is MNHEY and CDR2 is SVGAGI. Trimming at V came to 8 bases and at J to 12 bases, leaving 16 bases not matched to a gene. The CDR3 extends over 13 amino acids. In DNA form, the CDR3 reads TGTGCCAGCGCAAGGGACAGCCAAAGGGTGCGGTACTTC. This sequence encodes CASARDSQRVRYF.

This clone was recorded once. This chain joins TRBV27 and TRBJ2-7; D is uncertain. Deletions cut 4 bases from V and 6 bases from J, with 19 bases between. This CDR3 region has 15 residues. Germline V CDR1 and CDR2: MNHEY, SMNVEV (reference sequence). The CDR3 loop is CASSSFYPPLGEQYF. Here the CDR3 DNA reads TGTGCCAGCAGTTCCTTTTATCCCCCCCTAGGCGAGCAGTACTTC.